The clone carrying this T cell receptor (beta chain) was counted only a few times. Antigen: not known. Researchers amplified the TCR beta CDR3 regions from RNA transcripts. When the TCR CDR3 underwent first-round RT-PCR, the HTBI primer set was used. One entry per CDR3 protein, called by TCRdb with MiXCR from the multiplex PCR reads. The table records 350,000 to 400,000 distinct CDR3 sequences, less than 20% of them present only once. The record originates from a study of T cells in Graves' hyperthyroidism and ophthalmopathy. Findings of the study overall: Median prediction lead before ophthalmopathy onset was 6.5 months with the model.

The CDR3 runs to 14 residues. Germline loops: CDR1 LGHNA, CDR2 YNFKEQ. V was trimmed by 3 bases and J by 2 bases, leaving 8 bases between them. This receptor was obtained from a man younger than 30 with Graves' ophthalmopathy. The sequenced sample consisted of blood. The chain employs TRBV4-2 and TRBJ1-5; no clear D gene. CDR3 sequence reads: CASSQREGNQPQHF. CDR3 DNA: TGTGCCAGCAGCCAGAGGGAGGGCAATCAGCCCCAGCATTTT.